This TCR beta chain appears in the sequencing data of a study of identical twins. Only healthy Caucasians were included as donors. The junction had 7 bases not matched to a gene; V was cut back by 5 bases and J by 3 bases. In germline, CDR1 is SGHTA, CDR2 FQGNSA. The CDR3 runs 15 residues. TCRdb re-derived calls from the 5' RACE reads in MiXCR, one entry per CDR3 protein. The sample lists some 590,000 distinct CDR3 sequences; 9% to 10% were seen once. The study, taken as a whole, reports: Conclusions came from cross-sectional statistical analysis, not from following the same donors. Twins shared beta out-of-frame sequences in excess, but this excess was weaker.

In regard to this clonotype: Antigen: not known.

This sample also appeared in a second study, on yellow fever vaccine responses in identical twins.

The sequenced sample was PBMCs. The rearrangement links TRBV7-2 to TRBJ2-7; 10 bases map to TRBD1. The receptor's source is a woman aged 18-29 years in good health. As DNA, the CDR3 is TGTGCCAGCAGCCGACAGGGGGCGCAAAACTACGAGCAGTACTTC. This sequence encodes CASSRQGAQNYEQYF.